The entry below describes one TCR beta chain. Its antigen is currently unknown. This specimen belongs to a study of vaccination and CD4 T cells after COVID-19. Study as a whole: Convalescent participants consisted of six males and four females, two being Hispanic.

Cultured CD4+ T cell DNA was sequenced using the Oncomine TCR Beta short-read assay. TCRdb itself ran the PCR reads through MiXCR, one entry per CDR3 protein. The sample lists about 12,000 distinct CDR3 sequences, approximately 60% occurring once. The V end was cut by 3 bases, the J end by 1 base, with 7 bases between. This CDR3 is 14 amino acids long. The V gene's germline CDR1 is MNHEY and CDR2 SMNVEV (reference sequence). The treatment: roughly nine-day PBMC culture with coronavirus spike peptide pools or control peptides (ViraFEST assay). The J gene is TRBJ1-5, the V gene TRBV27, with TRBD1 as a possible D gene (5 bases). The sequenced material came from CD4+ T cells from blood, cultured in vitro. This receptor was obtained from a human donor who had recovered from COVID-19. The DNA of the CDR3 is TGTGCCAGCAGTTTCGGGGGGAGCAATCAGCCCCAGCATTTT. Its protein is CASSFGGSNQPQHF.